A selection of T cell receptor beta chains follows, all from one sample in a study of blood T cell repertoires in COVID-19. TCRdb's copy holds only in-frame clones and misses some; the assay was immunoSEQ multiplex PCR. The data hold over 400,000 clones, with roughly nine tenths observed a single time. Sequencing input: peripheral blood. The receptors shown here come from a woman aged 45 to 65 with COVID-19, enrolled during active disease. Each CDR3 is given without its conserved first and last residue.

TRBJ1-3	13	TRBV6-6	ASRGTGPSGNTIY
TRBJ2-3	14	TRBV7-8	ASSLVSGASTDTQY
TRBJ2-2	13	TRBV9	ASSSRDRVSGELF
TRBJ1-5	12	TRBV30	AWSVTGIVQPQH
TRBJ2-2	14	TRBV6-6	ASSYSASGLTGELF
TRBJ1-1	13	TRBV5-1	ASATEAVLNTEAF
TRBJ2-1	13	TRBV7-3	ASSLGTSVYNEQF
TRBJ2-3	14	TRBV29-1	SVGPDRGRNTDTQY
TRBJ2-3	16	TRBV15	ATSRDWASGGHTDTQY
TRBJ1-2	12	TRBV30	AWSPQGVNYGYT
TRBJ1-5	15	TRBV5-1	ASSPPGRVNGNQPQH
TRBJ2-1	12	TRBV18	ASSPRTGEDEQF
TRBJ1-2	13	TRBV6-1	ASSEFGQGARGYT
TRBJ1-1	9	TRBV19	ASVRGTEAF
TRBJ2-2	12	TRBV9	ASSVAGGTGELF
TRBJ1-2	14	TRBV7-2	ASSLRSGTDPMGYT
TRBJ2-3	13	TRBV7-2	ASSLGGLAADTQY
TRBJ1-4	11	TRBV18	ASSPRPDEKLF
TRBJ2-7	13	TRBV27	ASSFKLAGVYEQY
TRBJ1-4	12	TRBV28	ASSLHGAKEKLF
TRBJ2-5	11	TRBV2	ASRGQPGETQY
TRBJ2-2	15	TRBV5-1	ASGRLAGGPGAGELF
TRBJ2-7	12	TRBV11-1	ASSSSVARDEQY
TRBJ1-3	14	TRBV4-2	ASSPVGGPSGNTIY
TRBJ2-7	11	TRBV30	AWSTGTGELGY
TRBJ1-6	15	TRBV7-3	ASSLWATGTGNSPLH
TRBJ1-2	12	TRBV11-2	ASSLATGGNGYT
TRBJ1-4	17	TRBV28	ASSTRHRAGGTTNEKLF